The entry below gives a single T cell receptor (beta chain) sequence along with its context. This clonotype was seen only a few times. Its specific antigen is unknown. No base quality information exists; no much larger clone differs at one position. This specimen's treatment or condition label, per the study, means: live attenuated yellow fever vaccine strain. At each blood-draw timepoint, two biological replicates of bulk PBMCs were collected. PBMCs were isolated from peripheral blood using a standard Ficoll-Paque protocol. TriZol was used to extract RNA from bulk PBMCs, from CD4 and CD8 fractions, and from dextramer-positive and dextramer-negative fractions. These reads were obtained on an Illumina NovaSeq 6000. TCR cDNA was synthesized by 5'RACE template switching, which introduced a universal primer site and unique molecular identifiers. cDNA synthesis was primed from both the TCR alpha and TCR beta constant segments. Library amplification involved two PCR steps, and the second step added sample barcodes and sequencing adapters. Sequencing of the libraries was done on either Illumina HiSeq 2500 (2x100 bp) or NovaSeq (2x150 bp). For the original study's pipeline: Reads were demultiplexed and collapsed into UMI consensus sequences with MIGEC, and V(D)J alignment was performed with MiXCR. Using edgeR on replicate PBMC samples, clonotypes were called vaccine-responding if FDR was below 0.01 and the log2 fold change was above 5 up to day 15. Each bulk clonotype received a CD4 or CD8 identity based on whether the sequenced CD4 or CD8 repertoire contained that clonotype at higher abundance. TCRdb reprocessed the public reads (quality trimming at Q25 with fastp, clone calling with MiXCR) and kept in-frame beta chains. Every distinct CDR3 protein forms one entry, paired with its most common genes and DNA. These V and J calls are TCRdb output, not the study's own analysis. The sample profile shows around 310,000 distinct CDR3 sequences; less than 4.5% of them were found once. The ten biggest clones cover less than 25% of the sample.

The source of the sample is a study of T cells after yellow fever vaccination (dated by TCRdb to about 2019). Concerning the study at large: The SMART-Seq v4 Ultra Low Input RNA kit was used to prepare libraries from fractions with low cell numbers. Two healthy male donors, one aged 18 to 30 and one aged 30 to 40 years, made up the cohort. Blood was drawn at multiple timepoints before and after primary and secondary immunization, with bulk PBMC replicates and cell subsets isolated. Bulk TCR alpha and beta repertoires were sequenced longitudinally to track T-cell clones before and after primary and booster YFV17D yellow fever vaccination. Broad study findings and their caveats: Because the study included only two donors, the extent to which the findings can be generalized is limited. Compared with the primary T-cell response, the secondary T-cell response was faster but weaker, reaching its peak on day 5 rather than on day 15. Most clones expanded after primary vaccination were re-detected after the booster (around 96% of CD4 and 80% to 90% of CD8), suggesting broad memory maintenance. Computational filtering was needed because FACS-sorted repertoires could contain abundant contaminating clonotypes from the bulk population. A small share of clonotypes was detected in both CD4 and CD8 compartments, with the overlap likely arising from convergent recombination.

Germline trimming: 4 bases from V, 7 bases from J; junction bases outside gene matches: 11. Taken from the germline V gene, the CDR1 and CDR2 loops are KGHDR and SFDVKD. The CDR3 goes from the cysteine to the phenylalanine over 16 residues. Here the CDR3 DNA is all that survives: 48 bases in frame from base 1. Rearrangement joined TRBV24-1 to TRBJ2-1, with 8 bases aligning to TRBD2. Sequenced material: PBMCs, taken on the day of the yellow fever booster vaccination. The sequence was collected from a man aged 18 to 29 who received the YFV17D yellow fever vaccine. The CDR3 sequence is CATSEMKSGGWNEQFF. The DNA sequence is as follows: TGTGCCACCAGTGAGATGAAGAGCGGGGGATGGAATGAGCAGTTCTTC.